The T cell receptor (beta chain) under discussion was sequenced for a study of beta chain features in type 1 diabetes. Every donor had blood drawn once into heparin, about 116 mL on average. Stem cell-like memory, regulatory, central memory and naive CD4+ cells were sorted via CD45RO/CCR7/CD25/CD127/CD95/CD27. Of the isolated RNA, all was reverse transcribed, and so the sequenced material was expressed TCRB transcripts. Using immunoSEQ multiplex PCR, the repertoire was profiled, and TCRdb retains in-frame clones only, with some absent. The table has almost 350,000 clones, approximately 9.7% seen once. In the case of this clone: Its antigen is undetermined.

Study-wide points: Among patients with Type 1 diabetes, TCRB CDR3s were moderately but significantly shorter in every one of the four CD4+ subsets. Possible PCR preference for shorter templates applied equally to patients and controls. Unsettled here was the matter of whether HLA type influences TCRB rearrangement.

CDR1 is SGHAT, CDR2 FQNNGV, per germline. Between the trimmed V and J ends, which lost 8 bases and 6 bases, there was a span of 24 bases. The CDR3 length is 16 residues. The receptor was isolated from a young man with type 1 diabetes. The sequenced material came from central memory CD4+ T cells from blood. The chain combines TRBV11-2 with TRBJ2-3; a weak D match, TRBD2 (6 bases). CDR3 sequence reads: CASRTDPGLLSDTQYF. The CDR3 DNA reads as TGTGCCAGCCGAACCGATCCGGGACTGTTGAGTGATACGCAGTATTTT.